The clone carrying this TCR beta chain was seen once. Its antigen remains unknown. The germline V gene encodes CDR1 MNHNY and CDR2 SVGAGI (reference sequence). CDR3 length: 10 amino acids. Deletions cut 7 bases from V and 6 bases from J, with 6 bases between. This sample is drawn from a study of CD8 T cells in Susac syndrome. In blood CD8+ and CD4+ T cells, TCR beta underwent sequencing. Whole-study results and caveats: That the number of individuals in its TCR sequencing and HLA analysis was relatively small was acknowledged by the study.

The RNA, about 0.45 to 1 ug, was put through reverse transcription using random hexamers. The amplification used immunoSEQ multiplex PCR on TCR beta CDR3; it spanned 54 Vbeta and 13 Jbeta. TCRdb reprocessed the immunoSEQ multiplex PCR reads via MiXCR and lists one record per CDR3 protein. The profile shows 150,000 to 200,000 distinct CDR3 sequences, over 85% of them singletons. Sequenced: CD4+ T cells from PBMCs. The chain uses TRBV6-6 and TRBJ1-2; D not certain. This receptor was taken from a human donor in good health. CDR3: CASKGDGYTF. The DNA of the CDR3 is TGTGCCAGCAAAGGCGATGGCTACACCTTC.